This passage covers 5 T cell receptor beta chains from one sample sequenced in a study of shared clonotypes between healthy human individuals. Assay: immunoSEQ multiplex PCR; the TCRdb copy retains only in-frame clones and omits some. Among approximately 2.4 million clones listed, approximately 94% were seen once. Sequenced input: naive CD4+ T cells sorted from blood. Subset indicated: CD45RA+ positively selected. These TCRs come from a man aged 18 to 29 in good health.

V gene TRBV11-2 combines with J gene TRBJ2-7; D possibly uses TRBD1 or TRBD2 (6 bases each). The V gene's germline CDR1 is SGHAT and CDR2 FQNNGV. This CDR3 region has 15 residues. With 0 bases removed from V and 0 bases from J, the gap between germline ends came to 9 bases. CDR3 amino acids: CASSLEGGSSYEQYF. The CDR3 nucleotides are TGTGCCAGCAGCTTAGAGGGGGGCAGCTCCTACGAGCAGTACTTC.

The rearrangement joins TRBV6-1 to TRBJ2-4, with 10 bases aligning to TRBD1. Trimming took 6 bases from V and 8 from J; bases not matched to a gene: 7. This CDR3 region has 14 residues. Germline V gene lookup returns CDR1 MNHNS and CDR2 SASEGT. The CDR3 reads CASRSPGTGDIQYF. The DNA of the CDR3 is TGTGCCAGCAGAAGTCCCGGGACAGGGGACATTCAGTACTTC.

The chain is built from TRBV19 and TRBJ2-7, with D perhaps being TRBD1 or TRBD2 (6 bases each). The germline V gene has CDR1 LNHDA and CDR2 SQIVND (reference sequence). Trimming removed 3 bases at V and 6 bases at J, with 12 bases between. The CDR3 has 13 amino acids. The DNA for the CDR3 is TGTGCCAGTAGTATTGCCAGGGGAGGCGAGCAGTACTTC. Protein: CASSIARGGEQYF.

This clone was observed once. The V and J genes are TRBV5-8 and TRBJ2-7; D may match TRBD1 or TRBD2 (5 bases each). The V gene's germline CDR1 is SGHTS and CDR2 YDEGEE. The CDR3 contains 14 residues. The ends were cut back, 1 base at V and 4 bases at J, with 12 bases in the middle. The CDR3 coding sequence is TGTGCCAGCAGCTTGAGAGGCTGGGGGTACGAGCAGTACTTC. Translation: CASSLRGWGYEQYF.

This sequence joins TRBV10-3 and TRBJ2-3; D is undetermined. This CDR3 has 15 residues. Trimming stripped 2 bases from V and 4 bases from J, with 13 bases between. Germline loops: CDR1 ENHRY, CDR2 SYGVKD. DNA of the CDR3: TGTGCCATCAGTGAGGGACCAGGCGGCGCAGATACGCAGTATTTT. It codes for CAISEGPGGADTQYF.